This T cell receptor beta chain is from a study of cytotoxic CD8 clonotypes in ibrutinib-treated CLL. Turning to the study itself: Sequencing produced an average of 255,043 productive templates and more than 90,000 productive rearrangements per sample.

The CDR3 extends over 14 amino acids. From germline, CDR1 is MGHDK and CDR2 SYGVNS. The ends were cut back, 4 bases at V and 1 base at J, with 10 bases in the middle. Produced via immunoSEQ multiplex PCR; TCRdb's table is partial and in-frame only. Here the sample spans approximately 150,000 clones, more than 70% being singletons. The chain links TRBV25-1 to TRBJ1-1; tentatively, D is TRBD1 (5 bases). This specimen consisted of PBMCs, obtained at disease progression, from a patient treated with ibrutinib. The receptor was isolated from a human donor with chronic lymphocytic leukemia. This CDR3 is CASSALDKNTEAFF. For the CDR3, the DNA is TGTGCCAGCAGTGCCCTGGACAAGAACACTGAAGCTTTCTTT.